The 5 T cell receptor beta chains reported below all come from one sample, sequenced in a study of blood T cell repertoires in COVID-19. Some clones are missing from TCRdb's copy, which holds only in-frame ones; the method was immunoSEQ multiplex PCR. The table includes roughly 88,000 clones, less than 75% detected once. Sequenced sample: peripheral blood. Source of these receptors: a woman aged 55-75 years in a cohort sampled during active or convalescent COVID-19.

V is TRBV29-1 and J is TRBJ2-7; D remains unclear. Trimming took 7 bases from V and 5 from J, leaving 12 bases between them. The germline V gene has CDR1 SQVTM and CDR2 ANQGSEA. The CDR3 loop spans 11 amino acids. CDR3 coding DNA: TGCAGCGCCGTAAATGTCCACGAGCAGTACTTC. Amino acids: CSAVNVHEQYF.

The V and J genes are TRBV19 and TRBJ1-5, with a weak D call TRBD1 (6 bases). The CDR3 length is 17 residues. CDR1 and CDR2 (germline): LNHDA, SQIVND (reference sequence). V dropped 6 bases and J dropped 0 bases, with 18 bases sitting between them. The chain's CDR3 is CASSAGTGYISNQPQHF. As DNA, the CDR3 is TGTGCCAGTAGCGCCGGTACAGGGTATATTAGCAATCAGCCCCAGCATTTT.

The chain recombines TRBV10-1 with TRBJ1-4; D call uncertain. The V gene lost 0 bases and the J gene lost 10 bases, with 15 bases spanning the gap. Germline V gene sequence: CDR1 WNHNN, CDR2 SYGVQD (reference sequence). The CDR3 covers 15 residues. Here the CDR3 DNA reads TGCGCCAGCAGTGAGTCTCCGGGATTCGAGGGAAAACTGTTTTTT. It encodes CASSESPGFEGKLFF.

The chain has TRBV4-2 and TRBJ1-6, with 10 bases matching TRBD1. The CDR3 is 16 residues long. V lost 0 bases to trimming and J lost 8 bases; unmatched junction nucleotides: 4. CDR1 LGHNA and CDR2 YNFKEQ come from the germline V gene. CDR3 coding DNA: TGTGCCAGCAGCCAAGATAGGGGACAGGGGCATTCACCCCTCCACTTT. Residues: CASSQDRGQGHSPLHF.

The chain couples TRBV7-3 to TRBJ2-3, with 12 bases matching TRBD2. The CDR3 length is 18 residues. Germline V lookup: CDR1 SGHTA, CDR2 FQGTGA. Trimming cost V 5 bases and J 4 bases; bases outside gene matches: 13. In nucleotides, the CDR3 is TGTGCCAGCAGCCCAGCACAACCGGGACTAGCGGGCGCAGATACGCAGTATTTT. Encoded protein: CASSPAQPGLAGADTQYF.